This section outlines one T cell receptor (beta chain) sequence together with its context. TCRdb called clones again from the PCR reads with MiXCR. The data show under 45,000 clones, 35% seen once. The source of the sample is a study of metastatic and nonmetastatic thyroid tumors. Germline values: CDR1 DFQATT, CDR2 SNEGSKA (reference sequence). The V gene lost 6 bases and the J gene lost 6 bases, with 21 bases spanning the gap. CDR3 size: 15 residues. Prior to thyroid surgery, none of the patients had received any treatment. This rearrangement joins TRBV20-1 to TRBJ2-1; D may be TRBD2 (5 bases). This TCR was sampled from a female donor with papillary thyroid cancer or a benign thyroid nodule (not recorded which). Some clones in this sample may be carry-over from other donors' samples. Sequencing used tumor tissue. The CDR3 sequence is CSAQRMEASANEQFF. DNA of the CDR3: TGCAGTGCCCAAAGGATGGAGGCGTCCGCCAATGAGCAGTTCTTC.